This T cell receptor (beta chain) was found in a study of cytomegalovirus exposure and HLA in healthy donors. Findings of the study overall: Common viral pathogens (according to a later analysis) appeared linked to several of the most significant clusters. For most subjects, TCR beta sequences were reported to predict HLA-A and HLA-B alleles with accuracy. Later on, an analysis showed TCR association rates differing by HLA locus, with DRB1 the most and HLA-C the fewest.

Details on this clone: Its specificity is unknown.

The PCR employed 60 Vbeta primers together with 13 Jbeta primers. Profiled with immunoSEQ multiplex PCR; TCRdb holds only in-frame clones, not every one. Its table lists roughly 150,000 clones. This CDR3 contains 15 residues. Trimming shortened V by 7 bases and J by 0 bases, and 12 bases separated the two germline ends. Germline CDR1 and CDR2: MNHEY and SVGAGI. Sequencing was done on a sample of PBMCs. The gene calls are TRBV6-5 and TRBJ2-2, with a tentative D call TRBD2 (6 bases). The clonotype was recovered from a woman aged 50 to 60 in good health and CMV-seronegative. The CDR3: CASNYGTPNTGELFF. The CDR3 DNA sequence: TGTGCCAGCAACTACGGGACTCCGAACACCGGGGAGCTGTTTTTT.